The present TCR beta chain was sequenced within a study of Ad26.COV2.S vaccination and SARS-CoV-2 variants. Study-level background: Donor allocation was to the COV1001 Ad26.COV2.S trial arm. Into the muscle, Ad26.COV2.S was dosed once or twice, 56 days apart.

Treatment denoted: roughly 19 received Ad26.COV2.S at low or high dose, single or two shots; several received placebo; per-sample allocation not given. The study sampled participants on day 63 after the first vaccine or placebo injection. Participants' vaccine, an Ad26 vector, delivered Wuhan-strain SARS-CoV-2 spike. The study, taken as a whole, reports: Breadth of non-spike TCRs did not differ between vaccinees and placebo recipients.

About this clone itself: The target antigen is unknown.

This CDR3 contains 18 residues. The V end was cut by 0 bases, the J end by 9 bases, with 24 bases between. Germline V gives CDR1 ENHRY, CDR2 SYGVKD. TCRdb's copy holds only in-frame clones and misses some; the assay was immunoSEQ multiplex PCR. Here the sample spans roughly 380,000 clones, 88% being singletons. The material was peripheral blood, obtained in a trial of Ad26.COV2.S vaccine versus placebo. The sequence came from a person aged 18-65 years who received the Ad26.COV2.S COVID-19 vaccine or a placebo. The chain has TRBV10-3 and TRBJ2-1; D may be TRBD1 (6 bases). The CDR3 region has the DNA TGTGCCATCAGTGAGTCGACTCCTACAGGGCCGCTTGTAAGTGAGCAGTTCTTC. Encoded protein: CAISESTPTGPLVSEQFF.